This T cell receptor beta chain was sequenced for a study of yellow fever vaccine responses in identical twins. Study results and caveats: Reportedly, the T cell response mounted by twins to vaccine seemed partly convergent, partly personalized.

TCRdb ran MiXCR on the RT-PCR reads and lists one entry per CDR3 protein. Of about 9,600 distinct CDR3 sequences listed, 83% are singletons. Germline loops: CDR1 DFQATT, CDR2 SNEGSKA (reference sequence). The CDR3 has 14 amino acids. After removal of 5 bases from V and 3 bases from J, the junction contained 6 bases not matched to a gene. A note on this clonotype: Its antigen is unidentified.

The receptor was isolated from a woman under 30 who received the yellow fever vaccine. The V gene is TRBV20-1, the J gene TRBJ1-2; 10 positions match TRBD1. The sample consisted of T cells from blood (PBMCs), unsorted or a sorted subset (not recorded which), taken before or after yellow fever vaccination (not recorded which). The CDR3 nucleotides are TGCAGTGCTCTTCGACAGGGGGCTGACTATGGCTACACCTTC. This codes for CSALRQGADYGYTF.